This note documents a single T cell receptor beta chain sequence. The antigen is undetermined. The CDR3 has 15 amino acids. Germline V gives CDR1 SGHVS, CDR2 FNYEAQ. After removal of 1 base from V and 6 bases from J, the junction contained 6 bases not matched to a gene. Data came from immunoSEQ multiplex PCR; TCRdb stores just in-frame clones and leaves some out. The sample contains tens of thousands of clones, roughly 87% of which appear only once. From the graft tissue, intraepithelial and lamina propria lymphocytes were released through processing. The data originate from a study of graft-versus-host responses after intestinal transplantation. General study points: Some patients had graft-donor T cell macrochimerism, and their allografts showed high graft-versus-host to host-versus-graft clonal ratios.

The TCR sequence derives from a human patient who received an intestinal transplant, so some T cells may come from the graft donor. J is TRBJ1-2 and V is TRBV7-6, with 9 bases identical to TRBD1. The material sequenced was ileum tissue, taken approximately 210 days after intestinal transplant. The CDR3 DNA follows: TGTGCCAGCAGCTTAGTGGCCGGGACAGGGCATGGCTACACCTTC. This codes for CASSLVAGTGHGYTF. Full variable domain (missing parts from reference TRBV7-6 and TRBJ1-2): GAGVSQSPRYKVTKRGQDVALRCDPISGHVSLYWYRQALGQGPEFLTYFNYEAQQDKSGLPNDRFSAERPEGSISTLTIQRTEQRDSAMYRCASSLVAGTGHGYTFGSGTRLTVV.